This T cell receptor (beta chain) came from a study of T cells in Graves' hyperthyroidism and ophthalmopathy. General observations from the study: Onset of ophthalmopathy came a median 6.5 months after the model predicted it. Most thyroid clonotypes that were expanded above 0.001 also turned up in blood.

Amplification yielded TCR beta CDR3 regions, with RNA transcripts as the source. First-round RT-PCR of the TCR CDR3 relied on the HTBI primer set. A single record per CDR3 protein comes from TCRdb applying MiXCR to the multiplex PCR reads. The sample lists about 290,000 distinct CDR3 sequences, roughly 17% occurring once. The table lists this clonotype with many counts. Its specificity is not known. On the basis of clinical symptoms, serum thyroxine and TRAb, thyroid ultrasound and orbital computed tomography, diagnoses were made. The CDR3 has 15 residues. The V segment lost 4 bases and the J segment 7 bases; nucleotides outside the gene matches: 12. From germline, CDR1 is SGHVS and CDR2 FNYEAQ.

The TCR sequence derives from a man aged 25 to 40 with Graves' hyperthyroidism. The specimen sequenced was blood. The V call is TRBV7-6, the J call TRBJ1-1; 7 nucleotides agree with TRBD1. The CDR3 loop is CASSSGTGQRIEAFF. The CDR3 coding sequence is TGTGCCAGCAGCTCGGGAACGGGACAGCGCATTGAAGCTTTCTTT. The full variable domain, its missing parts supplied by reference TRBV7-6 and TRBJ1-1, is GAGVSQSPRYKVTKRGQDVALRCDPISGHVSLYWYRQALGQGPEFLTYFNYEAQQDKSGLPNDRFSAERPEGSISTLTIQRTEQRDSAMYRCASSSGTGQRIEAFFGQGTRLTVV.